This T cell receptor beta chain was identified during a study of blood T cell repertoires in COVID-19. Study context: The samples span acute and convalescent COVID-19 from the United States, Italy and Spain. The cDNA or gDNA used as material had been derived from T cells, B-cell-depleted T cells, or PBMCs.

Original data processing: Nucleated cell counts were estimated from reference gene primer amplification. Some clones are missing from TCRdb's copy, which holds only in-frame ones; the method was immunoSEQ multiplex PCR. D and trimming come from the DNA, and the V and J calls and clone size come from that table. The repertoire has roughly 120,000 clones, over 65% of them found once; the top ten carry less than 7.5%. CDR3 length: 15 amino acids. J lost 6 bases, V lost 3 bases, and 9 bases had no gene match. Germline lookup yields CDR1 KGHSH and CDR2 LQKENI. The sequence derives from a man in his 70s with acute or convalescent COVID-19. Input material: peripheral blood. V and J are TRBV18 and TRBJ2-7, with TRBD1 identical over 9 bases. DNA for the CDR3: TGTGCCAGCTCACCTGGGACAGGGCGCTCCGGCGAGCAGTACTTC. It translates to CASSPGTGRSGEQYF.